Sequencing of this T cell receptor (beta chain) was carried out in a study of CXCR3-negative and CXCR3-positive naive CD8 T cells. Study outcomes and limitations: For CXCR3-positive naive cells, TRB CDR3s were more hydrophobic than those of CXCR3-negative naive cells.

With UMI labels, 5' RACE was used to prepare the TRB cDNA libraries. TCRdb reprocessed the 5' RACE reads, with one entry per CDR3 protein and no DNA. The table for this sample gives roughly 120,000 distinct CDR3 sequences. For this clonotype: Antigen: not known.

Per the germline V gene, CDR1 is SGHDT and CDR2 is YYEEEE. CDR3 size: 14 residues. V and J are TRBV5-6 and TRBJ2-1; TCRdb reports TRBD1, a call that lacks DNA to check it against. The sample comprised naive CXCR3+ CD8+ T cells from blood. As for subset: CD45RO-CCR7+CD27+CD95- naive CD8+ T cells expressing CXCR3 (TNR3+). This receptor was identified in a human donor in good health. Some clones in this sample may be carry-over from other donors' samples. Here the CDR3 reads CASSPGQDYNEQFF.